Shown below are 24 T cell receptor beta chains from a single sample sequenced in a study of T cells after posttransplantation cyclophosphamide. Busulfan-fludarabine conditioning, marrow transplant, and cyclophosphamide on days +3 and +4 were administered. Repertoires were generated with immunoSEQ multiplex PCR, while TCRdb's copy carries only in-frame clones and drops some. The sample lists about 22,000 clones, 86% occurring once. The sample consisted of PBMCs, taken after allogeneic stem cell transplant with posttransplant cyclophosphamide. The source is a female patient between 30 and 45 years old who received an allogeneic stem cell transplant from an unrelated donor, was CMV-positive, and had no GVHD. Some T cells may originate from the graft donor.

The V gene is TRBV6-6, the J gene TRBJ1-6; D not certain. Germline values: CDR1 MNHNY, CDR2 SVGAGI (reference sequence). Trimming took off 2 bases at V and 9 bases at J, with 14 bases between the two ends. The CDR3 is 15 residues long. The CDR3 here is CASSYPPSLVSPLHF. CDR3 sequence (DNA): TGTGCCAGCAGTTACCCCCCCTCCCTCGTTTCACCCCTCCACTTT.

This sequence joins TRBV18 and TRBJ2-3; perhaps TRBD2 as D (5 bases). Germline V gene lookup returns CDR1 KGHSH and CDR2 LQKENI. The V end lost 3 bases, the J end lost 4 bases, and 5 bases lay between the germline ends. This CDR3 is built from 12 residues. The CDR3 DNA reads TGTGCCAGCTCACCGGAGGCAGATACGCAGTATTTT. It encodes CASSPEADTQYF.

This chain uses TRBV7-8 with TRBJ2-7, with D tentatively TRBD1 (6 bases). The CDR3 length is 13 residues. V was cut by 5 bases and J by 5 bases, with 13 bases left in between. Germline CDR1 reads SGHVS; CDR2 reads FQNEAQ. The DNA of the CDR3 is TGTGCCAGCAGCCTAAGGACAGCAAACGAGCAGTACTTC. It codes for CASSLRTANEQYF.

This chain joins TRBV5-1 and TRBJ2-5, with TRBD2 matching over 9 bases. With 0 bases clipped from V and 5 bases from J, the junction kept 5 bases outside the gene matches. The CDR3 loop spans 15 amino acids. Per germline, CDR1 SGHRS and CDR2 YFSETQ. The CDR3 nucleotides are TGCGCCAGCAGCTTGGTGACTAGCGGAGAGGAGACCCAGTACTTC. This codes for CASSLVTSGEETQYF.

This chain uses TRBV5-5 with TRBJ1-5, with TRBD1 identical over 8 bases. This CDR3 is 13 amino acids long. CDR1 and CDR2 (germline): SGHKS, YYEKEE (reference sequence). V was pared by 3 bases and J by 6 bases, with 2 bases of the junction left unmatched. The CDR3 DNA follows: TGTGCCAGCAGCTCAACAGGGGGTCAGCCCCAGCATTTT. This codes for CASSSTGGQPQHF.

The chain couples TRBV7-9 to TRBJ2-3; possible D gene TRBD2, 6 bases. Trimming took off 3 bases at V and 2 bases at J, with 12 bases between the two ends. Germline CDR1 is SEHNR and CDR2 is FQNEAQ (reference sequence). This CDR3 has 15 amino acids. The DNA for the CDR3 is TGTGCCAGCAGCTTCTCGGGGGACTTCACAGATACGCAGTATTTT. This translates into CASSFSGDFTDTQYF.

The gene calls are TRBV5-6 and TRBJ2-5; 10 positions match TRBD1. CDR1 SGHDT and CDR2 YYEEEE come from the germline V gene. The CDR3 covers 15 residues. With V trimmed by 4 bases and J by 5 bases, 8 bases remained unmatched. CDR3 DNA sequence: TGTGCCAGCAGCCCCGGGACAGGGGCATTGGAGACCCAGTACTTC. Its translation: CASSPGTGALETQYF. Full variable domain (outside the CDR3, taken from reference TRBV5-6 and TRBJ2-5): DAGVTQSPTHLIKTRGQQVTLRCSPKSGHDTVSWYQQALGQGPQFIFQYYEEEERQRGNFPDRFSGHQFPNYSSELNVNALLLGDSALYLCASSPGTGALETQYFGPGTRLLVL.

This clone was detected only a few times. The CDR3 reads CASRTATEKLFF. In DNA, the CDR3 is TGTGCCAGCAGGACAGCCACCGAAAAACTGTTTTTT. This sequence joins TRBV27 and TRBJ1-4; tentatively, D is TRBD1 (5 bases). This CDR3 region has 12 residues. Germline V lookup: CDR1 MNHEY, CDR2 SMNVEV (reference sequence). The V and J ends lost 6 bases and 8 bases respectively, with 10 bases between them.

This clone was found a few times. The chain joins TRBV10-3 to TRBJ2-1, with TRBD2 matching over 15 bases. V shed 4 bases, J shed 0 bases, and the junction held 4 bases outside the gene matches. Germline CDR1 is ENHRY and CDR2 is SYGVKD. The CDR3 runs 18 residues. The CDR3 DNA reads as TGTGCCATCAGTGGGGGACTAGCGGGGGGAAGCTCCTACAATGAGCAGTTCTTC. Its protein is CAISGGLAGGSSYNEQFF.

The genes are TRBV6-5 and TRBJ2-5, with 9 bases aligning to TRBD1. The germline gives CDR1 MNHEY, CDR2 SVGAGI. The CDR3 consists of 13 residues. V lost 8 bases, J lost 4 bases, and 5 bases stayed unmatched. Here the CDR3 reads CASRDRGLETQYF. The CDR3 DNA is TGTGCCAGCCGCGACAGGGGGTTAGAGACCCAGTACTTC.

The rearrangement joins TRBV5-4 to TRBJ2-2, with a weak D call TRBD1 (5 bases). This CDR3 contains 14 residues. The V end was cut by 0 bases, the J end by 7 bases, with 10 bases between. Germline V gene data show CDR1 as SGHNT and CDR2 as YYREEE (reference sequence). The DNA of the CDR3 is TGTGCCAGCAGCTTGGATCCAGGGCACGGGGAGCTGTTTTTT. Its protein product is CASSLDPGHGELFF.

In regard to this clone: A junction boundary mismatches the germline segment, possibly from a read error. CDR3 DNA: TGTGCCAGCGGTTTCAACAGGGGTCAAGAGACCCAGTACTTC. Translating gives CASGFNRGQETQYF. This chain connects TRBV28 to TRBJ2-5; 7 bases fit TRBD1. The CDR3 is 14 amino acids. CDR1 and CDR2 (germline): MDHEN, SYDVKM. The full variable domain, its missing parts supplied by reference TRBV28 and TRBJ2-5, is DVKVTQSSRYLVKRTGEKVFLECVQDMDHENMFWYRQDPGLGLRLIYFSYDVKMKEKGDIPEGYSVSREKKERFSLILESASTNQTSMYLCASGFNRGQETQYFGPGTRLLVL.

This chain joins TRBV13 and TRBJ2-7; possible D gene TRBD1, 6 bases. This CDR3 contains 13 residues. Germline CDR1 is PRHDT and CDR2 is FYEKMQ (reference sequence). V lost 3 bases, J lost 4 bases, and 10 bases lay in between. CDR3 loop: CASSFRTAYEQYF. CDR3 DNA: TGTGCCAGCAGCTTCCGGACAGCTTACGAGCAGTACTTC.

J is TRBJ1-5 and V is TRBV28, with TRBD1 identical over 9 bases. V was pared by 5 bases and J by 3 bases, with 5 bases of the junction left unmatched. Germline V gene lookup returns CDR1 MDHEN and CDR2 SYDVKM. The CDR3 extends over 15 amino acids. This chain's CDR3 is CASSGGQGINQPQHF. CDR3 sequence (DNA): TGTGCCAGCAGTGGGGGACAGGGCATCAATCAGCCCCAGCATTTT.

The V and J genes are TRBV11-1 and TRBJ1-1; D possibly corresponds to TRBD1 (6 bases). The CDR3 extends over 12 amino acids. The germline V gene encodes CDR1 SGHAT and CDR2 FQDESV (reference sequence). The V and J ends lost 5 bases and 7 bases respectively, with 11 bases between them. CDR3 DNA: TGTGCCAGCAGCCCTGACAGGAGTGAAGCTTTCTTT. This codes for CASSPDRSEAFF.

This sequence joins TRBV5-1 and TRBJ1-1, with 7 bases that match TRBD1. With 3 bases clipped from V and 7 bases from J, the junction kept 6 bases outside the gene matches. Per the germline V gene, CDR1 is SGHRS and CDR2 is YFSETQ. The CDR3 is 13 residues long. The CDR3 nucleotides are TGCGCCAGCAGCTCGACAGGGCCTAGTGAAGCTTTCTTT. Its translation: CASSSTGPSEAFF.

The chain is built from TRBV19 and TRBJ2-5; perhaps TRBD1 as D (5 bases). The CDR3 totals 14 residues. Germline assignment: CDR1 LNHDA and CDR2 SQIVND (reference sequence). The V end lost 11 bases, the J end lost 5 bases, and 21 bases lay between the germline ends. In DNA, the CDR3 is TGTGCCTCTAGTCTAGGGGTGGTGGAGGAGACCCAGTACTTC. Amino acids: CASSLGVVEETQYF.

The rearrangement links TRBV23-1 to TRBJ1-5, with TRBD1 identical over 7 bases. TRBV23-1 is an open reading frame, and its role is uncertain. V lost 2 bases and J lost 11; bases outside the gene matches: 15. CDR3 length: 16 residues. The CDR3 DNA sequence: TGCGCCAGCAGTCAACCTGGGACAGCCAAAGGGGGGTCCCAGCATTTT. Protein product: CASSQPGTAKGGSQHF.

The chain couples TRBV29-1 to TRBJ2-7, with D possibly TRBD2 on 5 matching bases. This CDR3 is 13 amino acids long. From germline, CDR1 is SQVTM and CDR2 ANQGSEA. The V end was cut by 3 bases, the J end by 0 bases, with 9 bases between. CDR3: CSVDLGSSYEQYF. The DNA of the CDR3 is TGCAGCGTTGATCTAGGGAGCTCCTACGAGCAGTACTTC.

A remark on this clone: In the same sample, other DNA sequences code for this CDR3. This rearrangement joins TRBV15 to TRBJ1-2; tentatively, D is TRBD1 (5 bases). Per the germline V gene, CDR1 is LNHNV and CDR2 is YYDKDF (reference sequence). Trimming left V 0 bases short and J 4 bases short, with 18 bases between. This CDR3 is built from 17 residues. As DNA, the CDR3 is TGTGCCACCAGCAGAGATGTATTGGACACACAAATCTATGGCTACACCTTC. Amino acids: CATSRDVLDTQIYGYTF.

The chain recombines TRBV12-2 with TRBJ2-1; TRBD2, the D gene given by the table, was not confirmed from the DNA. TRBV12-2 is a pseudogene locus. The CDR3 totals 16 residues. The CDR3 nucleotides are TGTGCAAGTCGCCATTACCTAGCGGGGGGGCCCAATGAGCAGTTCTTC. Its translation is CASRHYLAGGPNEQFF.

This clone turned up a few times. The CDR3 sequence: CASSEDREDEQFF. The CDR3 region has the DNA TGTGCCAGCAGTGAGGACAGGGAGGATGAGCAGTTCTTC. V gene TRBV6-1 combines with J gene TRBJ2-1, with TRBD1 identical over 8 bases. The CDR3 has 13 amino acids. V shed 3 bases, J shed 8 bases, and the junction held 3 bases outside the gene matches. Germline CDR1 is MNHNS and CDR2 is SASEGT.

V usage is TRBV10-2 and J usage is TRBJ2-1; D possibly corresponds to TRBD2 (6 bases). V lost 11 bases and J lost 0, with 17 bases in between. This CDR3 comprises 15 residues. From germline, CDR1 is WSHSY and CDR2 SAAADI. CDR3 region: CAGGNSLSSYNEQFF. As DNA, the CDR3 is TGCGCCGGGGGGAACTCCCTCAGCTCCTACAATGAGCAGTTCTTC.

The V gene is TRBV28, the J gene TRBJ2-7; tentatively, D is TRBD1 (6 bases). The CDR3 runs to 14 residues. Trimming cost V 6 bases and J 4 bases, with 16 bases left between them. Germline assignment: CDR1 MDHEN and CDR2 SYDVKM. In DNA form, the CDR3 reads TGTGCCAGCAGCCTTCCGGGCAGGGGATACGAGCAGTACTTC. This sequence encodes CASSLPGRGYEQYF.